This T cell receptor beta chain was found in a study of cytomegalovirus exposure and HLA in healthy donors. The germline V gene has CDR1 SGHRS and CDR2 YFSETQ. The CDR3 runs 16 residues. The V end was cut by 2 bases, the J end by 5 bases, with 19 bases between. Clones were sequenced by immunoSEQ multiplex PCR, and TCRdb holds only the in-frame ones, with some missing. The sample gives around 130,000 clones, about 90% of which show up once; roughly 1.4% is in the top ten. Separation from the roughly 670-subject first cohort characterized the roughly 120-subject validation cohort, to which the donors belonged. Study outcomes and limitations: There were 150 to 200 TCR beta chains listed as cytomegalovirus-associated. Usually a TCR sequence was rare, but some public TCRs were found in many donors. Reports described diagnosis of cytomegalovirus status by the classifier as highly specific and sensitive.

Details on this clone: Its antigen remains unidentified.

This TCR came from a man aged 30 to 39 in good health and CMV-seronegative. The sequenced sample consisted of PBMCs. V usage is TRBV5-1 and J usage is TRBJ2-5, with D maybe TRBD1 (5 bases). CDR3 region: CASSLGPAKKGETQYF. The CDR3 region has the DNA TGCGCCAGCAGCTTAGGTCCAGCAAAGAAGGGGGAGACCCAGTACTTC. The entire variable domain, with the rest obtained from reference TRBV5-1 and TRBJ2-5, is as follows: KAGVTQTPRYLIKTRGQQVTLSCSPISGHRSVSWYQQTPGQGLQFLFEYFSETQRNKGNFPGRFSGRQFSNSRSEMNVSTLELGDSALYLCASSLGPAKKGETQYFGPGTRLLVL.